This T cell receptor beta chain was sequenced in a study of blood T cells in healthy people across ages. CDR3 length equals 17 residues. With V trimmed by 6 bases and J by 1 base, 12 bases remained unmatched. Germline V gives CDR1 ENHRY, CDR2 SYGVKD. On this clonotype: Its cognate antigen is unknown.

The use of a sample-barcoded 5' primer and a J-beta primer mix characterized a second PCR of roughly 7 to 11 cycles. Researchers report that a template-switch adaptor with 12 random nucleotides tagged each cDNA molecule. Using its own MiXCR run on the 5' RACE reads, TCRdb lists one record per CDR3 protein. The profile covers 700,000 to 900,000 distinct CDR3 sequences, with 25% to 30% appearing a single time and 3% taken by the ten largest. Overall study results and limits: In long-lived donors, naive CD4+ cell counts and diversity exceeded those of aged donors.

These same records also appear under a second study, on T cells of mothers and their children. From that paper: Thymic selection molds TCR recombination output in much the same way for related pairs as for unrelated pairs. Versus unrelated pairs, overlap was slightly higher in related mother-child pairs, without reaching significance.

This TCR came from a boy aged 10-17 years in good health. The sample consisted of blood. The V call is TRBV10-3, the J call TRBJ2-5, with 9 bases matching TRBD1. Written as DNA, the CDR3 is TGTGCCATCAGCAGACAGGGGGGCGGAAAGGGCCAAGAGACCCAGTACTTC. It translates to CAISRQGGGKGQETQYF.